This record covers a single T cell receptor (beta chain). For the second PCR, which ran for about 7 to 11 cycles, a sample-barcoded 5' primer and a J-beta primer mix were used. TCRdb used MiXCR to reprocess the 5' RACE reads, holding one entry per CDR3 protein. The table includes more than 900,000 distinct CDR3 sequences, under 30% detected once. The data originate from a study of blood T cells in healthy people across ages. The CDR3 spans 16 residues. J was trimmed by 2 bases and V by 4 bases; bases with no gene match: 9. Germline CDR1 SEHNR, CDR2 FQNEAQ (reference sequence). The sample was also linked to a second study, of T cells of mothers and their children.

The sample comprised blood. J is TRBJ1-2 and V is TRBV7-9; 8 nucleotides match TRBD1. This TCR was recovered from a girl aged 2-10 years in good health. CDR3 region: CASSSGTGAYNYGYTF. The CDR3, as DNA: TGTGCCAGCAGCTCCGGGACAGGTGCGTACAACTATGGCTACACCTTC.